One sample yielded the 18 T cell receptor beta chains listed below, sequenced in a study of CD8 T cells in ankylosing spondylitis. TCRdb called the 5' RACE reads again in MiXCR, with one record for every CDR3 protein. This repertoire shows some 350,000 distinct CDR3 sequences, 14% to 15% found once; its top ten account for roughly 0.99%. The sequencing input was blood, either unsorted or a sorted T cell fraction (not recorded which). The receptors shown here come from a male donor with ankylosing spondylitis or in good health (not recorded which).

This chain connects TRBV12-3 or TRBV12-4 to TRBJ1-1, with D perhaps TRBD1 (6 bases). The germline V and J ends were trimmed by 8 bases and 4 bases, with 14 bases remaining between them. The CDR3 extends over 13 amino acids. CDR3 region: CASDSAGVTEAFF. The CDR3, as DNA: TGTGCCAGCGACTCCGCAGGGGTCACTGAAGCTTTCTTT.

This clonotype was recorded a few times. The V and J genes are TRBV11-3 and TRBJ2-1, with TRBD2 matching over 9 bases. The CDR3 covers 17 residues. J lost 6 bases, V lost 5 bases, and 14 bases had no gene match. Germline V gives CDR1 SGHNT, CDR2 YENEEA. The CDR3 is CASSTLAGLAPRNEQFF. DNA for the CDR3: TGTGCCAGCAGCACCCTCGCGGGACTAGCCCCGCGCAATGAGCAGTTCTTC. The full variable domain, in which reference TRBV11-3 and TRBJ2-1 provide the parts outside the CDR3, is EAGVVQSPRYKIIEKKQPVAFWCNPISGHNTLYWYLQNLGQGPELLIRYENEEAVDDSQLPKDRFSAERLKGVDSTLKIQPAELGDSAVYLCASSTLAGLAPRNEQFFGPGTRLTVL.

This clonotype appeared a few times. The V call is TRBV27, the J call TRBJ2-1; D is undetermined. Trimming removed 3 bases at V and 15 bases at J, with 6 bases between. The CDR3 totals 9 residues. Germline CDR1 MNHEY, CDR2 SMNVEV (reference sequence). Written as DNA, the CDR3 is TGTGCCAGCAGTTTGGAACGGTTCTTC. Residues: CASSLERFF.

This clonotype has only a few counts. The chain recombines TRBV20-1 with TRBJ2-4, with D perhaps TRBD2 (5 bases). From germline, CDR1 is DFQATT and CDR2 SNEGSKA (reference sequence). The CDR3 consists of 14 residues. V lost 7 bases and J 3 bases, leaving 16 bases between the germline ends. The CDR3 loop is CSVPTRERKNIQYF. In DNA form, the CDR3 reads TGCAGTGTCCCGACACGGGAACGCAAAAACATTCAGTACTTC.

This clonotype was detected many times. The gene calls are TRBV5-1 and TRBJ1-1, with 7 bases aligning to TRBD1. Germline CDR1 SGHRS, CDR2 YFSETQ. With 3 bases clipped from V and 7 bases from J, the junction kept 9 bases outside the gene matches. The CDR3 runs 14 residues. This CDR3 reads CASSSGTARDEAFF. The CDR3 nucleotides are TGCGCCAGCAGCTCCGGGACAGCCAGAGATGAAGCTTTCTTT. Filled out from reference TRBV5-1 and TRBJ1-1, the complete variable domain reads KAGVTQTPRYLIKTRGQQVTLSCSPISGHRSVSWYQQTPGQGLQFLFEYFSETQRNKGNFPGRFSGRQFSNSRSEMNVSTLELGDSALYLCASSSGTARDEAFFGQGTRLTVV.

The V and J genes are TRBV11-1 and TRBJ2-1; a possible D gene is TRBD2 (7 bases). This CDR3 comprises 16 residues. CDR1 and CDR2 (germline): SGHAT, FQDESV (reference sequence). V shed 1 base and J shed 6 bases, with 16 bases lying between them. This CDR3 reads CASSLGGRGTPNEQFF. The CDR3 nucleotides are TGTGCCAGCAGCTTAGGGGGGCGGGGGACCCCCAATGAGCAGTTCTTC.

This clonotype was counted between two and nine times. The rearrangement joins TRBV4-1 to TRBJ1-4; D might be TRBD1 (5 bases). CDR3 length: 15 residues. Per germline, CDR1 MGHRA and CDR2 YSYEKL. V was pared by 0 bases and J by 8 bases, with 13 bases between. Here the CDR3 reads CASSQESQVTEKLFF. Written as DNA, the CDR3 is TGCGCCAGCAGCCAAGAATCACAGGTGACCGAAAAACTGTTTTTT.

This chain uses TRBV12-3 or TRBV12-4 with TRBJ2-7, with D hard to call. This CDR3 region has 12 residues. V lost 3 bases to trimming and J lost 4 bases, with 7 bases between them. The CDR3 sequence: CASSFQRYEQYF. DNA of the CDR3: TGTGCCAGCAGTTTTCAAAGATACGAGCAGTACTTC.

The rearrangement joins TRBV30 to TRBJ1-1, with 11 bases lining up with TRBD1. The CDR3 has 14 amino acids. Germline CDR1 reads GTSNPN; CDR2 reads SVGIG (reference sequence). V lost 2 bases and J lost 4; bases outside the gene matches: 3. CDR3 DNA: TGTGCCTGGAGTACCGGGACAGGGGGCACTGAAGCTTTCTTT. Translation gives CAWSTGTGGTEAFF.

The rearrangement links TRBV12-3 or TRBV12-4 to TRBJ2-1; D gene unclear. The CDR3 has 16 amino acids. Trimming pared 3 bases from V and 0 bases from J, leaving 12 bases between. The CDR3 DNA reads as TGTGCCAGCAGTTTCCCTAAATGGGTCTCCTACAATGAGCAGTTCTTC. This gives the protein CASSFPKWVSYNEQFF.

The V and J genes are TRBV29-1 and TRBJ1-1, with TRBD1 as a possible D gene (5 bases). The CDR3 length is 14 residues. Germline-derived CDR1 and CDR2 are SQVTM and ANQGSEA. V was trimmed by 4 bases and J by 4 bases, leaving 16 bases between them. The chain's CDR3 is CSVGYGGISTEAFF. CDR3 coding DNA: TGCAGCGTTGGTTACGGGGGAATTTCCACTGAAGCTTTCTTT.

A note on this clonotype: An end of the junction differs from the germline gene, which may be a read error. This chain uses TRBV20-1 with TRBJ2-1; 8 bases are a match to TRBD2. The germline V gene has CDR1 DFQATT and CDR2 SNEGSKA (reference sequence). This CDR3 comprises 12 residues. DNA for the CDR3: TGCAGTGCCAGGGTAGCGGGACGGGTTTGGGTCTTC. This codes for CSARVAGRVWVF.

There are a few counts of this clonotype. The genes are TRBV4-1 and TRBJ2-2; TRBD1 is a possible D gene (6 bases). Deletions cut 3 bases from V and 1 base from J, with 6 bases between. CDR1 is MGHRA, CDR2 YSYEKL, per germline. The CDR3 covers 14 residues. This CDR3 is CASSHRGNTGELFF. DNA for the CDR3: TGCGCCAGCAGCCACAGGGGGAACACCGGGGAGCTGTTTTTT.

The table lists this clonotype with a few counts. The CDR3 region is CATSRSGSTDTQYF. The CDR3 nucleotides read TGTGCCACCAGCAGGAGCGGTTCCACAGATACGCAGTATTTT. V usage is TRBV15 and J usage is TRBJ2-3; D may be TRBD2 (5 bases). From germline, CDR1 is LNHNV and CDR2 YYDKDF (reference sequence). This CDR3 has 14 residues. V was trimmed by 3 bases and J by 2 bases, leaving 9 bases between them.

This sequence joins TRBV20-1 and TRBJ2-5, with D possibly being TRBD1 (6 bases). The CDR3 consists of 14 residues. The germline V gene encodes CDR1 DFQATT and CDR2 SNEGSKA (reference sequence). With 2 bases removed from V and 5 bases from J, the gap between germline ends came to 15 bases. The CDR3 sequence is CSARHPTGLETQYF. The CDR3 DNA follows: TGCAGTGCTAGACACCCGACAGGTTTGGAGACCCAGTACTTC.

The V and J genes are TRBV27 and TRBJ2-1; 9 nucleotides match TRBD1. The V gene's germline CDR1 is MNHEY and CDR2 SMNVEV (reference sequence). The CDR3 runs to 15 residues. V was pared by 8 bases and J by 1 base, with 6 bases of the junction left unmatched. The CDR3 loop reads CASRTGEGSYNEQFF. The CDR3 DNA follows: TGTGCCAGCCGGACAGGGGAGGGATCCTACAATGAGCAGTTCTTC.

This chain connects TRBV6-5 to TRBJ2-1; D unclear. CDR1 is MNHEY, CDR2 SVGAGI, per germline. Trimming took 4 bases from V and 8 from J, leaving 18 bases between them. The CDR3 covers 15 residues. CDR3 in DNA: TGTGCCAGCAGTTCCGCCCAGCAATGGAAGCATGAGCAGTTCTTC. Residues: CASSSAQQWKHEQFF.

This rearrangement joins TRBV3-1 to TRBJ2-1; D possibly corresponds to TRBD1 (5 bases). CDR1 and CDR2 (germline): LGHDT, YNNKEL (reference sequence). V lost 1 base, J lost 9 bases, and 22 bases lay in between. This CDR3 comprises 17 residues. The CDR3 protein is CASSQGWGSDSSREQFF. Here the CDR3 DNA reads TGTGCCAGCAGCCAAGGCTGGGGATCCGACAGTTCTCGTGAGCAGTTCTTC.